A single sample gave rise to the 9 T cell receptor beta chains below, sequenced in a study of blood T cell repertoires in COVID-19. Some clones are missing from TCRdb's copy, which holds only in-frame ones; the method was immunoSEQ multiplex PCR. Here the sample spans fewer than 300,000 clones, over 75% being singletons. Sequencing used peripheral blood. These TCRs come from a woman aged 50 to 60 with acute or convalescent COVID-19.

This clone was observed a handful of times. J is TRBJ2-5 and V is TRBV25-1; tentatively, D is TRBD2 (5 bases). Germline CDR1 is MGHDK and CDR2 is SYGVNS. The CDR3 is 17 amino acids. V lost 6 bases, J lost 5 bases, and 25 bases lay in between. Written as DNA, the CDR3 is TGTGCCAGCAGCCCGGTAGGACTGCTGCCGGGGTGGGAGACCCAGTACTTC. Translation: CASSPVGLLPGWETQYF.

A few counts support this clone. This chain connects TRBV28 to TRBJ2-7; D is perhaps TRBD1 (6 bases). The CDR3 length is 14 residues. V dropped 5 bases and J dropped 5 bases, with 16 bases sitting between them. Germline V CDR1 and CDR2: MDHEN, SYDVKM. CDR3 in amino acids: CASSPNRVGHEQYF. The CDR3 nucleotides read TGTGCCAGCAGTCCGAACAGGGTTGGGCACGAGCAGTACTTC.

This chain joins TRBV28 and TRBJ2-5, with 11 bases identical to TRBD2. J gave up 5 bases and V 6 bases, and 8 bases lay outside the gene matches. Germline CDR1 and CDR2: MDHEN and SYDVKM. The CDR3 runs 15 residues. CDR3 residues: CASRNIAGGEETQYF. The CDR3 DNA sequence: TGTGCCAGCAGGAATATAGCGGGAGGGGAGGAGACCCAGTACTTC. Variable domain in full (rest from reference TRBV28 and TRBJ2-5): DVKVTQSSRYLVKRTGEKVFLECVQDMDHENMFWYRQDPGLGLRLIYFSYDVKMKEKGDIPEGYSVSREKKERFSLILESASTNQTSMYLCASRNIAGGEETQYFGPGTRLLVL.

CDR3 amino acids: CASRLQGAGQPQHF. CDR3 bases: TGTGCCAGTAGATTACAGGGGGCCGGTCAGCCCCAGCATTTT. The genes are TRBV19 and TRBJ1-5; TRBD1 aligns across 9 bases. The CDR3 runs 14 residues. The J segment lost 6 bases and the V segment lost 6 bases, leaving 6 bases of the junction unmatched. Germline V lookup: CDR1 LNHDA, CDR2 SQIVND (reference sequence). The full variable domain, rest sourced from reference TRBV19 and TRBJ1-5, is DGGITQSPKYLFRKEGQNVTLSCEQNLNHDAMYWYRQDPGQGLRLIYYSQIVNDFQKGDIAEGYSVSREKKESFPLTVTSAQKNPTAFYLCASRLQGAGQPQHFGDGTRLSIL.

CDR3 in DNA: TGTGCCTGGAGTGTAGGGCGGGGGAGCACAGATACGCAGTATTTT. Protein product: CAWSVGRGSTDTQYF. The rearrangement links TRBV30 to TRBJ2-3; 7 bases fit TRBD2. The J segment lost 0 bases and the V segment lost 0 bases, leaving 3 bases of the junction unmatched. This CDR3 spans 15 amino acids. CDR1 and CDR2 from the germline V gene are GTSNPN and SVGIG (reference sequence).

The J gene is TRBJ2-7, the V gene TRBV7-5; the table gives TRBD2 as D, unverified against the DNA. TRBV7-5 is shown as a pseudogene. This CDR3 comprises 15 residues. The CDR3 DNA reads TGTGTCAGAAGCTTAGCACTAGCGGGAGGGGGCGAGCAGTACTTC. It translates to CVRSLALAGGGEQYF.

The CDR3 DNA reads TGTGCCAGCTCCCCAGGACAGCGGGAGGAGCTGTTTTTT. Protein product: CASSPGQREELFF. The V call is TRBV18, the J call TRBJ2-2; a possible D gene is TRBD2 (7 bases). The V gene lost 6 bases and the J gene lost 10 bases, with 15 bases spanning the gap. CDR1 KGHSH and CDR2 LQKENI come from the germline V gene. This CDR3 has 13 residues.

V gene TRBV10-3 combines with J gene TRBJ2-7, with D perhaps TRBD1 (8 bases). The CDR3 is 13 amino acids. Per germline, CDR1 ENHRY and CDR2 SYGVKD. The germline V and J ends were trimmed by 8 bases and 3 bases, with 14 bases remaining between them. The CDR3 spells CAIPGGQGYEQYF. The CDR3 DNA follows: TGTGCCATCCCGGGAGGACAGGGCTACGAGCAGTACTTC.

This chain links TRBV30 with TRBJ2-7; tentatively, D is TRBD1 (6 bases). This CDR3 region has 12 residues. CDR1 and CDR2 (germline): GTSNPN, SVGIG (reference sequence). With 7 bases removed from V and 6 bases from J, the gap between germline ends came to 16 bases. CDR3 loop: CASLTGPGEQYF. Written as DNA, the CDR3 is TGTGCCTCATTGACAGGACCCGGCGAGCAGTACTTC.